Following are 17 T cell receptor beta chains from one sample sequenced in a study of blood T cells in healthy people across ages. A sample-barcoded 5' primer and a J-beta primer mix were used in a second PCR of roughly 6 to 11 cycles. TCRdb re-analysed the 5' RACE reads in MiXCR, keeping a single row per CDR3 protein. The table has some 1,800,000 distinct CDR3 sequences, about two fifths seen once. Sequenced input: blood. These receptor sequences come from a human donor in good health.

This clonotype occurred a few times. This rearrangement joins TRBV12-3 or TRBV12-4 to TRBJ2-3; D is possibly TRBD1 (5 bases). Trimming cost V 2 bases and J 6 bases, with 12 bases left between them. The CDR3 covers 14 residues. The CDR3 coding sequence is TGTGCCAGCAGTTTACAGGGTCCCTCGGATACGCAGTATTTT. Encoded protein: CASSLQGPSDTQYF.

V usage is TRBV7-8 and J usage is TRBJ2-1, with D unclear. CDR1 SGHVS and CDR2 FQNEAQ come from the germline V gene. This CDR3 spans 16 amino acids. The germline V and J ends were trimmed by 0 bases and 9 bases, with 18 bases remaining between them. DNA of the CDR3: TGTGCCAGCAGCTTAGCGGCAGACCCCTGGGCTAGTGAGCAGTTCTTC. Its protein is CASSLAADPWASEQFF.

This clonotype was found a few times. This chain links TRBV6-5 with TRBJ2-3, with D possibly TRBD2 on 5 matching bases. Per the germline V gene, CDR1 is MNHEY and CDR2 is SVGAGI. Trimming took off 2 bases at V and 5 bases at J, with 23 bases between the two ends. The CDR3 is 18 amino acids. CDR3: CASSYAGGRPVFKDTQYF. The CDR3 DNA reads as TGTGCCAGCAGTTACGCGGGCGGTCGACCAGTCTTTAAAGATACGCAGTATTTT.

This clonotype occurred a few times. The V gene is TRBV7-2, the J gene TRBJ2-5; D is unresolved. Per germline, CDR1 SGHTA and CDR2 FQGNSA. The V end lost 5 bases, the J end lost 1 base, and 11 bases lay between the germline ends. The CDR3 is 14 amino acids. The CDR3 nucleotides are TGTGCCAGCAGCGGGTTGGCTAGCCAAGAGACCCAGTACTTC. Translating it yields CASSGLASQETQYF.

The chain has TRBV7-2 and TRBJ2-3; D remains unclear. The J call may be incorrect, as the DNA end agrees better with TRBJ2-7. CDR3 length: 13 residues. The germline gives CDR1 SGHTA, CDR2 FQGNSA. The CDR3 region has the DNA TGTGCCAGCAGCTTAATCCTTCGCGACGAGCAGTACGTC. Its protein is CASSLILRDEQYV.

This clonotype was detected only a few times. This rearrangement joins TRBV20-1 to TRBJ2-1, with a possible D match to TRBD2 (7 bases). This CDR3 region has 16 residues. V dropped 6 bases and J dropped 6 bases, with 24 bases sitting between them. Germline V gene sequence: CDR1 DFQATT, CDR2 SNEGSKA (reference sequence). The DNA for the CDR3 is TGCAGTGCCGGGGGGCGCGGACGGGGGGAAGGCAATGAGCAGTTCTTC. This gives the protein CSAGGRGRGEGNEQFF.

The gene calls are TRBV18 and TRBJ2-3; 7 positions match TRBD1. The CDR3 has 16 amino acids. Per germline, CDR1 KGHSH and CDR2 LQKENI. The ends lost 5 bases at V and 2 bases at J; junction bases unmatched: 10. CDR3 bases: TGTGCCAGCTCATTCCGGACAGGAGTAAACACAGATACGCAGTATTTT. It encodes CASSFRTGVNTDTQYF.

This clonotype occurred a few times. V gene TRBV7-9 combines with J gene TRBJ2-5; no firm D call. The germline gives CDR1 SEHNR, CDR2 FQNEAQ (reference sequence). This CDR3 contains 12 residues. Trimming stripped 7 bases from V and 0 bases from J, with 6 bases between. This CDR3 reads CASNLNQETQYF. CDR3 nucleotide sequence: TGTGCCAGCAACTTGAACCAAGAGACCCAGTACTTC.

This clonotype was counted only a few times. The V gene is TRBV15, the J gene TRBJ1-1; maybe TRBD1 (5 bases). Trimming pared 0 bases from V and 7 bases from J, leaving 12 bases between. CDR1 LNHNV and CDR2 YYDKDF come from the germline V gene (reference sequence). The CDR3 totals 14 residues. The CDR3 loop reads CATSRDKGPFEAFF. CDR3 bases: TGTGCCACCAGCAGAGATAAGGGACCCTTTGAAGCTTTCTTT.

The gene calls are TRBV13 and TRBJ1-2; D gene ambiguous. Trimming shortened V by 5 bases and J by 4 bases, and 20 bases separated the two germline ends. CDR3 length equals 16 residues. CDR1 is PRHDT, CDR2 FYEKMQ, per germline (reference sequence). The CDR3 loop reads CASSPGDEGSSYGYTF. For the CDR3, the DNA is TGTGCCAGCAGCCCCGGAGACGAGGGATCGAGCTATGGCTACACCTTC.

As DNA, the CDR3 is TGTGCCAGCAGCCCCGGAGGGGGGGCTGGCTCACCCCTCCACTTT. Amino acids: CASSPGGGAGSPLHF. The chain combines TRBV7-6 with TRBJ1-6; D perhaps matches TRBD1 (6 bases). This CDR3 is 15 amino acids long. Germline V lookup: CDR1 SGHVS, CDR2 FNYEAQ. The V and J ends lost 5 bases and 10 bases respectively, with 18 bases between them.

The rearrangement links TRBV10-3 to TRBJ2-3; 7 positions match TRBD2. Germline CDR1 and CDR2: ENHRY and SYGVKD. Trimming cost V 10 bases and J 0 bases; bases outside gene matches: 7. The CDR3 extends over 14 amino acids. CDR3 region: CANLTSSSTDTQYF. The CDR3 nucleotides read TGTGCCAACCTGACTAGCTCAAGCACAGATACGCAGTATTTT.

Here the CDR3 reads CASSQQGWDTDTQYF. In DNA, the CDR3 is TGCGCCAGCAGCCAACAGGGGTGGGACACAGATACGCAGTATTTT. This chain connects TRBV4-1 to TRBJ2-3, with D tentatively TRBD1 (6 bases). Germline V gene sequence: CDR1 MGHRA, CDR2 YSYEKL. The V gene lost 2 bases and the J gene lost 2 bases, with 11 bases spanning the gap. CDR3 length: 15 amino acids.

Turning to this clonotype: The junction and the germline gene differ at one end; a read error may be behind it. The chain combines TRBV4-2 with TRBJ2-1, with D possibly being TRBD2 (5 bases). This CDR3 is built from 15 residues. From germline, CDR1 is LGHNA and CDR2 YNFKEQ. CDR3 nucleotide sequence: TGTGCCAGCAGCCAAGATCGGGGATTCTACAATGAGCGGTTCTTC. Translation: CASSQDRGFYNERFF.

The rearrangement links TRBV20-1 to TRBJ1-4, with D hard to call. With 2 bases removed from V and 3 bases from J, the gap between germline ends came to 13 bases. The CDR3 is made up of 15 amino acids. Germline V CDR1 and CDR2: DFQATT, SNEGSKA (reference sequence). In nucleotides, the CDR3 is TGCAGTGCTAGATCGGGCAGTACGGCTAATGAAAAACTGTTTTTT. It yields the protein CSARSGSTANEKLFF.

This clonotype was seen more than once but under ten times. The rearrangement joins TRBV29-1 to TRBJ2-1; D not certain. Germline CDR1 is SQVTM and CDR2 is ANQGSEA. V was clipped by 7 bases and J by 6 bases, with 13 bases between them. The CDR3 has 12 residues. CDR3 nucleotides: TGCAGCGCCCTGTGGGCTGCCAATGAGCAGTTCTTC. It yields the protein CSALWAANEQFF.

V and J are TRBV7-9 and TRBJ2-1; a possible D gene is TRBD2 (6 bases). The CDR3 has 15 amino acids. Trimming cost V 4 bases and J 6 bases, with 16 bases left between them. Germline values: CDR1 SEHNR, CDR2 FQNEAQ (reference sequence). The CDR3 sequence: CASSSGRGGFNEQFF. The CDR3 DNA follows: TGTGCCAGCAGCTCGGGGCGGGGCGGATTCAATGAGCAGTTCTTC.